Each of the 26 T cell receptor beta chains below was sequenced from the same sample in a study of T-cell memory formation after mild COVID-19. TCRdb ran MiXCR on the 5' RACE reads and lists one entry per CDR3 protein. This sample has hundreds of thousands of distinct CDR3 sequences, with 20% to 25% found just once. The specimen was PBMCs or a T cell subset sorted from them (not recorded which). The origin of the receptors is an adult woman who had mild COVID-19 (a few samples of this study predate the infection). Cell type and time point are not known.

The chain recombines TRBV5-1 with TRBJ1-1; D is ambiguous. CDR1 and CDR2 (germline): SGHRS, YFSETQ. Trimming left V 4 bases short and J 5 bases short, with 9 bases between. This CDR3 spans 12 amino acids. The DNA for the CDR3 is TGCGCCAGCAGCACGCCCGGGACTGAAGCTTTCTTT. As protein: CASSTPGTEAFF.

This clonotype has just a few counts. The chain uses TRBV10-3 and TRBJ1-6; D is unresolved. The CDR3 runs 12 residues. With 3 bases removed from V and 15 bases from J, the gap between germline ends came to 12 bases. Germline V CDR1 and CDR2: ENHRY, SYGVKD. The DNA of the CDR3 is TGTGCCATCAGTGAACCGACCTTGTACCTCCACTTT. Protein sequence: CAISEPTLYLHF.

This clonotype was found a few times. This chain joins TRBV4-1 and TRBJ1-2, with TRBD1 matching 8 bases. Per germline, CDR1 MGHRA and CDR2 YSYEKL. This CDR3 spans 17 amino acids. Germline trimming cut 0 bases from V and 6 bases from J; bases unmatched to any gene: 12. DNA of the CDR3: TGCGCCAGCAGCCAAGATCTCGCCCTGCCAGGGGGCAATGGCTACACCTTC. Its translation: CASSQDLALPGGNGYTF.

A few counts support this clonotype. V usage is TRBV7-2 and J usage is TRBJ1-1; TRBD1 might be the D (6 bases). The germline V gene has CDR1 SGHTA and CDR2 FQGNSA. V gave up 5 bases and J gave up 4 bases, with 23 bases separating them. CDR3 size: 17 residues. The CDR3 reads CASSKLLSGTRGTEAFF. CDR3 bases: TGTGCCAGCAGCAAGTTGCTGTCGGGGACCAGGGGCACTGAAGCTTTCTTT.

This clonotype was counted only a few times. The chain recombines TRBV7-8 with TRBJ2-3, with 12 bases matching TRBD2. Germline V gives CDR1 SGHVS, CDR2 FQNEAQ. Germline trimming cut 4 bases from V and 4 bases from J; bases unmatched to any gene: 9. The CDR3 loop spans 17 amino acids. The chain's CDR3 is CASSWGSSGGAPDTQYF. The CDR3 DNA reads as TGTGCCAGCAGCTGGGGGTCTAGCGGGGGGGCTCCAGATACGCAGTATTTT.

This clonotype has at least ten counts. The chain joins TRBV14 to TRBJ2-3; TRBD2 is a possible D gene (6 bases). This CDR3 spans 15 amino acids. Germline values: CDR1 SGHDN, CDR2 FVKESK. V was shortened by 1 base and J by 1 base, with 9 bases between the two germline ends. This chain's CDR3 is CASSQGDFGTDTQYF. For the CDR3, the DNA is TGTGCCAGCAGCCAAGGGGACTTCGGCACAGATACGCAGTATTTT.

In this sample, this clonotype turned up a few times. V gene TRBV12-3 or TRBV12-4 combines with J gene TRBJ1-6; 9 bases line up with TRBD1. This CDR3 is 17 amino acids long. V gave up 5 bases and J gave up 4 bases; unmatched junction bases: 9. The CDR3 DNA sequence: TGTGCCAGCAGTCTCCGGACAGGGGCTAGATATAATTCACCCCTCCACTTT. It encodes CASSLRTGARYNSPLHF.

This clonotype has a handful of counts. This chain connects TRBV6-5 to TRBJ2-7; 10 bases align to TRBD2. The V and J ends lost 4 bases and 2 bases, in that order; junction bases with no gene match: 8. The CDR3 is 16 amino acids. Germline V CDR1 and CDR2: MNHEY, SVGAGI. The CDR3 here is CASSSFSGLAAYEQYF. The DNA for the CDR3 is TGTGCCAGCAGTTCTTTCTCCGGACTAGCGGCCTACGAGCAGTACTTC.

V is TRBV29-1 and J is TRBJ2-2; 11 bases align to TRBD2. The germline CDR1 and CDR2 sequences are SQVTM and ANQGSEA. The CDR3 is made up of 16 amino acids. With 4 bases clipped from V and 1 base from J, the junction kept 5 bases outside the gene matches. CDR3 loop: CSVGRGTSGNTGELFF. DNA for the CDR3: TGCAGCGTTGGAAGAGGGACTAGCGGGAACACCGGGGAGCTGTTTTTT.

This chain connects TRBV20-1 to TRBJ2-2; maybe TRBD2 (5 bases). Germline V gives CDR1 DFQATT, CDR2 SNEGSKA (reference sequence). V lost 1 base, J lost 0 bases, and 6 bases lay in between. The length of the CDR3 is 14 residues. CDR3 sequence (DNA): TGCAGTGCTAGAGCCGGGACGAACACCGGGGAGCTGTTTTTT. Its translation: CSARAGTNTGELFF.

This clonotype was observed a few times. This chain uses TRBV27 with TRBJ2-3, with 7 nucleotides matching TRBD2. Trimming cost V 3 bases and J 4 bases; bases outside gene matches: 7. Looked up from germline, CDR1 is MNHEY and CDR2 is SMNVEV (reference sequence). This CDR3 region has 15 residues. The chain's CDR3 is CASSLRAGFADTQYF. Written as DNA, the CDR3 is TGTGCCAGCAGTTTGCGAGCGGGGTTCGCAGATACGCAGTATTTT.

This clonotype occurred a few times. V is TRBV18 and J is TRBJ1-1; TRBD1 agrees at 8 bases. Germline-derived CDR1 and CDR2 are KGHSH and LQKENI. V was clipped by 3 bases and J by 4 bases; unmatched bases: 7. The CDR3 spans 15 residues. The CDR3 loop is CASSPDRDRSTEAFF. The CDR3 coding sequence is TGTGCCAGCTCACCGGACAGGGACCGTAGCACTGAAGCTTTCTTT.

This sequence joins TRBV15 and TRBJ2-1, with 14 positions matching TRBD2. CDR1 is LNHNV and CDR2 is YYDKDF in the germline V gene (reference sequence). J gave up 0 bases and V 6 bases, and 1 base lay outside the gene matches. The CDR3 has 16 amino acids. CDR3 DNA: TGTGCCACCAGAGGGACTAGCGGGAGCTCCTACAATGAGCAGTTCTTC. It codes for CATRGTSGSSYNEQFF.

Worth noting for this clonotype: One junction end does not reproduce the germline sequence, and a read error may be involved. The V gene is TRBV12-3 or TRBV12-4, the J gene TRBJ2-1, with TRBD2 identical over 9 bases. The CDR3 contains 15 residues. The CDR3 is CASSLAGEGYNEQFF. The CDR3 DNA reads TGTGCCAGCAGCTTAGCGGGGGAAGGCTACAATGAGCAGTTCTTC.

The table lists this clonotype with a few counts. The DNA of the CDR3 is TGTGCCAGCAGCGTAGCTATGAGCCCCACCTACAATGAGCAGTTCTTC. Translated, it gives CASSVAMSPTYNEQFF. This rearrangement joins TRBV9 to TRBJ2-1, with D unclear. This CDR3 has 16 amino acids. The germline gives CDR1 SGDLS, CDR2 YYNGEE. Trimming took off 0 bases at V and 2 bases at J, with 12 bases between the two ends.

The chain recombines TRBV5-1 with TRBJ1-1, with 8 bases identical to TRBD1. The length of the CDR3 is 15 residues. Losses at the gene ends were 1 base for V and 1 base for J; bases not matched to a gene: 3. The germline V gene has CDR1 SGHRS and CDR2 YFSETQ. This CDR3 is CASSLTGGWNTEAFF. The CDR3 region has the DNA TGCGCCAGCAGCTTGACAGGGGGTTGGAACACTGAAGCTTTCTTT.

The rearrangement uses TRBV7-9 and TRBJ2-1; 11 bases match TRBD2. CDR3 size: 16 residues. Germline lookup yields CDR1 SEHNR and CDR2 FQNEAQ (reference sequence). V shed 5 bases and J 5 bases; nucleotides not matched to a gene: 8. The CDR3 sequence is CASSPTGTSGHNEQFF. CDR3 DNA: TGTGCCAGCAGCCCGACAGGGACTAGCGGTCACAATGAGCAGTTCTTC.

The chain uses TRBV5-4 and TRBJ2-1; possible D gene TRBD1, 5 bases. Trimming shortened V by 0 bases and J by 1 base, and 11 bases separated the two germline ends. The CDR3 runs 16 residues. Per the germline V gene, CDR1 is SGHNT and CDR2 is YYREEE (reference sequence). The CDR3 DNA follows: TGTGCCAGCAGCTTGGGGACACCATCTTCCTACAATGAGCAGTTCTTC. Translated: CASSLGTPSSYNEQFF.

This clonotype was detected many times. The rearrangement joins TRBV11-2 to TRBJ1-6; no definite D call. The V gene lost 1 base and the J gene lost 10 bases, with 2 bases spanning the gap. CDR3 length: 11 residues. Germline CDR1 is SGHAT and CDR2 is FQNNGV. CDR3 residues: CASSLGSPLHF. The CDR3 DNA reads as TGTGCCAGCAGCTTAGGCTCACCCCTCCACTTT.

J is TRBJ1-1 and V is TRBV3-1; D gene unclear. Per the germline V gene, CDR1 is LGHDT and CDR2 is YNNKEL (reference sequence). V dropped 1 base and J dropped 0 bases, with 6 bases sitting between them. The CDR3 has 14 residues. The CDR3, as DNA: TGTGCCAGCAGCCAAGTAGACATGAACACTGAAGCTTTCTTT. Protein sequence: CASSQVDMNTEAFF.

This clonotype showed up just a few times. The chain is built from TRBV7-2 and TRBJ2-5; no firm D call. Germline V gene lookup returns CDR1 SGHTA and CDR2 FQGNSA. The CDR3 extends over 15 amino acids. Trimming stripped 0 bases from V and 4 bases from J, with 12 bases between. DNA of the CDR3: TGTGCCAGCAGCTTAGCCCCCATTAGTACAGAGACCCAGTACTTC. Amino acids: CASSLAPISTETQYF.

The CDR3 protein is CASSPAPGTRLLDEQFF. The CDR3 DNA is TGTGCCAGCAGCCCTGCACCCGGGACTAGGCTTTTGGATGAGCAGTTCTTC. The J gene is TRBJ2-1, the V gene TRBV7-8; 8 bases line up with TRBD2. This CDR3 comprises 17 residues. The germline gives CDR1 SGHVS, CDR2 FQNEAQ. Losses at the gene ends were 5 bases for V and 8 bases for J; bases not matched to a gene: 17.

The chain recombines TRBV20-1 with TRBJ1-5, with TRBD1 matching 8 bases. Germline V CDR1 and CDR2: DFQATT, SNEGSKA (reference sequence). The CDR3 is 15 amino acids. With 6 bases clipped from V and 4 bases from J, the junction kept 11 bases outside the gene matches. The CDR3 reads CSAGGQVGSNQPQHF. The CDR3 nucleotides are TGCAGTGCCGGGGGACAGGTGGGAAGTAATCAGCCCCAGCATTTT.

This clonotype was seen a handful of times. The chain combines TRBV4-1 with TRBJ1-6; 10 bases are shared with TRBD1. Germline V gives CDR1 MGHRA, CDR2 YSYEKL. CDR3 length: 15 residues. J was trimmed by 10 bases and V by 4 bases; bases with no gene match: 7. The CDR3 loop is CASSPPTGGGSPLHF. The CDR3 nucleotides read TGCGCCAGCAGCCCTCCGACAGGGGGCGGGTCACCCCTCCACTTT.

This clonotype was found a few times. The rearrangement joins TRBV12-3 or TRBV12-4 to TRBJ1-3; unclear D gene. The germline V and J ends were trimmed by 6 bases and 5 bases, with 14 bases remaining between them. This CDR3 contains 14 residues. CDR3 nucleotide sequence: TGTGCCAGCAGCTTCCTCTTGGGGAGAAACACCATATATTTT. Translation gives CASSFLLGRNTIYF.

The chain has TRBV7-9 and TRBJ2-1, with 13 bases lining up with TRBD2. This CDR3 has 15 residues. Per the germline V gene, CDR1 is SEHNR and CDR2 is FQNEAQ (reference sequence). With V trimmed by 5 bases and J by 9 bases, 7 bases remained unmatched. The CDR3 loop reads CASSLGTSGNSEQFF. The CDR3 DNA is TGTGCCAGCAGCCTCGGGACTAGCGGGAATAGTGAGCAGTTCTTC.